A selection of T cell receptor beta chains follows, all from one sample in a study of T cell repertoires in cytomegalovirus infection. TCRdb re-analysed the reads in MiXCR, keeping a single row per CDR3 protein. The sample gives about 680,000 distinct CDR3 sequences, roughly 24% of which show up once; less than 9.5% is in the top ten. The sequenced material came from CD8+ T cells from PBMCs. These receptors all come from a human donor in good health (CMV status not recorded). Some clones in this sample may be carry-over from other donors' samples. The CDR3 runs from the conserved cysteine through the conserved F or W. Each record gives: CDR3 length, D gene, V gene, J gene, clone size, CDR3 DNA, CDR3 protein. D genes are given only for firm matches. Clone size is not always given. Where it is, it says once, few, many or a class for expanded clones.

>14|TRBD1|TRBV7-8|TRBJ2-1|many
TGTGCCAGCACCCTGGGACAGGGGGCTAATGAGCAGTTCTTC
CASTLGQGANEQFF
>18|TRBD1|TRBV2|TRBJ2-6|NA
TGTGCCAGCAGTGAACCGGGACAGATCCTCTCTGGGGCCAACGTCCTGACTTTC
CASSEPGQILSGANVLTF
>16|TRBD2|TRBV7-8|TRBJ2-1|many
TGTGCCAGCAGCTTCTTTTTTAGCGGGGGGTACAATGAGCAGTTCTTC
CASSFFFSGGYNEQFF
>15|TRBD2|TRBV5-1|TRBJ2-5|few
TGCGCCAGCAGCTTGGGGGACTACTTCGAAGAGACCCAGTACTTC
CASSLGDYFEETQYF
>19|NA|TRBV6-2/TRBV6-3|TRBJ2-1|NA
TGTGCCAGCAGAATCTGGAATGCGGGGTCTCACCCCTCCTACAATGAGCAGTTCTTC
CASRIWNAGSHPSYNEQFF
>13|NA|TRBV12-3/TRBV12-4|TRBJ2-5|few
TGTGCCAGCAGTTACCGAATTCGGGAGACCCAGTACTTC
CASSYRIRETQYF
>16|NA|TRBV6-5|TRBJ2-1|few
TGTGCCAGCAGTTACTCGCTCGGAAGCTCCTACAATGAGCAGTTCTTC
CASSYSLGSSYNEQFF
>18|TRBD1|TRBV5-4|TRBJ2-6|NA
TGTGCCAGCAGCCCCACCCGGGACAGTTACTCTGGGGCCAACGTCCTGACTTTC
CASSPTRDSYSGANVLTF
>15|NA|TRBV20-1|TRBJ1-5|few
TGCAGTGCTAGAGCTGGGGGGCATAGCAATCAGCCCCAGCATTTT
CSARAGGHSNQPQHF
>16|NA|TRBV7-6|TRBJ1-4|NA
TGTGCCAGCAGACCAACTCGGACAGAGAAGAATGAAAAACTGTTTTTT
CASRPTRTEKNEKLFF
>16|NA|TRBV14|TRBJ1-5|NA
TGTGCCAGCAGCCGCGGGGGTGGTCATAGCAATCAGCCCCAGCATTTT
CASSRGGGHSNQPQHF
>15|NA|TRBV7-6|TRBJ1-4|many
TGTGCCAGCAGCCCCTACCTTGCAACTAATGAAAAACTGTTTTTT
CASSPYLATNEKLFF
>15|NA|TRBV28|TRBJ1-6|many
TGTGCCAGCAGTTCCCTCCTCCACAGGGTCTCACCCCTCCACTTT
CASSSLLHRVSPLHF
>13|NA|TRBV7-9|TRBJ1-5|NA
TGTGCCAGCAGGTCCTACGGCAATCAGCCCCAGCATTTT
CASRSYGNQPQHF
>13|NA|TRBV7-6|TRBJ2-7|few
TGTGCCAGCATCGGGCCTCCCGAAGGAGAGCAGTACTTC
CASIGPPEGEQYF
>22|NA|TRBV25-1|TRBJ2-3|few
TGTGCCAGCAGTGAATATGTAATATCCACGGGCCCGCTAAATCTAGGCACAGATACGCAGTATTTT
CASSEYVISTGPLNLGTDTQYF
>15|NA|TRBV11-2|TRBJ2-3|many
TGTGCCAGCAGCGCCGCCGGGCCCCACACAGATACGCAGTATTTT
CASSAAGPHTDTQYF
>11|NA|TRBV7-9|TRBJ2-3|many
TGTGCCAGCCAAGGACGAAATACGCAGTATTTT
CASQGRNTQYF
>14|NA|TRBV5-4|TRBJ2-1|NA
TGTGCCAGCAGTTCCGGGACATACGGCGATGAGCAGTTCTTC
CASSSGTYGDEQFF
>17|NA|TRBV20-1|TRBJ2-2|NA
TGCAGTGCTAGGGTCTTTCTCGGACGGGAAAACACCGGGGAGCTGTTTTTT
CSARVFLGRENTGELFF
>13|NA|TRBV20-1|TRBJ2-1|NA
TGCAGTGCTAGATTCCTAGCGCACAATGAGCAGTTCTTC
CSARFLAHNEQFF
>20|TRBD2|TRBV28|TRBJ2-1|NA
TGTGCCAGCAGTTTGTTTTTCGGGACTAGCGGGGGGCAGACCTACAATGAGCAGTTCTTC
CASSLFFGTSGGQTYNEQFF
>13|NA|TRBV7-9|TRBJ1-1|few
TGTGCCAGCAGCTCAAGTGTGAACACTGAAGCTTTCTTT
CASSSSVNTEAFF
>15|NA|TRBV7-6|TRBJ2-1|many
TGTGCCAGCAGCTACAGGGCTAGCTCCTACAATGAGCAGTTCTTC
CASSYRASSYNEQFF